Listed here are 4 T cell receptor beta chains from one sample, sequenced in a study of blood T cell repertoires in COVID-19. The data were produced by immunoSEQ multiplex PCR, yet TCRdb's version contains in-frame clones alone and is incomplete. The table has some 70,000 clones, 85% to 90% seen once; the top ten hold 0.5% to 0.7%. Sequenced material: peripheral blood. The receptors here all came from a man in his sixties with acute or convalescent COVID-19.

The genes are TRBV11-2 and TRBJ2-3; no reliable D call. In germline, CDR1 is SGHAT, CDR2 FQNNGV. This CDR3 contains 15 residues. V was clipped by 4 bases and J by 0 bases, with 11 bases between them. The CDR3 spells CASSSPRVSTDTQYF. The CDR3 region has the DNA TGTGCCAGCAGCTCACCTCGGGTGAGCACAGATACGCAGTATTTT.

The CDR3 DNA follows: TGTGCCAGCAGGAAGACAGGGGCCGGGGAGCTGTTTTTT. Residues: CASRKTGAGELFF. V usage is TRBV3-1 (or the pseudogene TRBV3-2) and J usage is TRBJ2-2; 8 positions match TRBD1. V lost 6 bases and J lost 6; bases outside the gene matches: 3. The germline V gene encodes CDR1 LGHDT and CDR2 YNNKEL (reference sequence). This CDR3 spans 13 amino acids.

This chain links TRBV27 with TRBJ1-6; D unclear. The germline gives CDR1 MNHEY, CDR2 SMNVEV (reference sequence). CDR3 length: 13 amino acids. V lost 4 bases to trimming and J lost 7 bases, with 8 bases between them. The CDR3 sequence is CASSWAVNSPLHF. The DNA of the CDR3 is TGTGCCAGCAGTTGGGCAGTCAATTCACCCCTCCACTTT.

The chain has TRBV6-5 and TRBJ1-2, with D hard to call. Germline assignment: CDR1 MNHEY and CDR2 SVGAGI. This CDR3 region has 14 residues. Trimming took off 4 bases at V and 4 bases at J, with 13 bases between the two ends. The CDR3, as DNA: TGTGCCAGCAGTTCTGGCCCTCGGGTCTATGGCTACACCTTC. It yields the protein CASSSGPRVYGYTF.